What follows are 4 T cell receptor beta chains derived from one specimen sequenced in a study of cytomegalovirus exposure and HLA in healthy donors (dated by TCRdb to 2016 to 2017). The method was the immunoSEQ multiplex PCR assay. For the multiplex PCR, a mixture combining 60 forward primers for TCR Vbeta segments and 13 reverse primers for TCR Jbeta segments was used. TCRdb mirrors the immuneACCESS table, restricted to in-frame sequences. Some clones are absent from its copies; in checked studies, under half trace to an unresolved V gene, and the reason for the others is unknown. Present in this sample are about 180,000 clones, 80% to 90% of which were seen just once. Of the sample, less than 3% is held by the ten largest clones. Sample: PBMCs. The receptor set was obtained from a male donor in good health and CMV-seronegative.

The V gene is TRBV9, the J gene TRBJ1-4, with D perhaps TRBD1 (5 bases). CDR1 is SGDLS, CDR2 YYNGEE, per germline. Between the trimmed V and J ends, which lost 4 bases and 5 bases, there was a span of 15 bases. This CDR3 is 15 amino acids long. DNA for the CDR3: TGTGCCAGCAGCCCATGGGGCTCTCGCAATGAAAAACTGTTTTTT. Protein: CASSPWGSRNEKLFF.

The V call is TRBV5-1, the J call TRBJ1-1; 7 bases are shared with TRBD1. The CDR3 consists of 14 residues. Germline V CDR1 and CDR2: SGHRS, YFSETQ. With 3 bases clipped from V and 2 bases from J, the junction kept 4 bases outside the gene matches. This chain's CDR3 is CASSSDRVNTEAFF. CDR3 DNA: TGCGCCAGCAGCTCTGACAGGGTCAACACTGAAGCTTTCTTT.

V and J are TRBV7-6 and TRBJ1-4; D is perhaps TRBD1 (5 bases). V lost 1 base and J lost 5, with 14 bases in between. Germline CDR1 and CDR2: SGHVS and FNYEAQ. The CDR3 loop spans 16 amino acids. The CDR3 is CASSLGPPRGNEKLFF. The CDR3 region has the DNA TGTGCCAGCAGCTTAGGCCCTCCCCGGGGGAATGAAAAACTGTTTTTT.

The chain is built from TRBV27 and TRBJ1-5; 11 bases map to TRBD1. The CDR3 loop spans 19 amino acids. V gave up 6 bases and J gave up 0 bases; unmatched junction bases: 13. Per germline, CDR1 MNHEY and CDR2 SMNVEV (reference sequence). CDR3 amino acids: CASSVRSGQGAGSNQPQHF. The CDR3 bases are TGTGCCAGCAGCGTACGCTCCGGACAGGGGGCCGGTAGCAATCAGCCCCAGCATTTT.